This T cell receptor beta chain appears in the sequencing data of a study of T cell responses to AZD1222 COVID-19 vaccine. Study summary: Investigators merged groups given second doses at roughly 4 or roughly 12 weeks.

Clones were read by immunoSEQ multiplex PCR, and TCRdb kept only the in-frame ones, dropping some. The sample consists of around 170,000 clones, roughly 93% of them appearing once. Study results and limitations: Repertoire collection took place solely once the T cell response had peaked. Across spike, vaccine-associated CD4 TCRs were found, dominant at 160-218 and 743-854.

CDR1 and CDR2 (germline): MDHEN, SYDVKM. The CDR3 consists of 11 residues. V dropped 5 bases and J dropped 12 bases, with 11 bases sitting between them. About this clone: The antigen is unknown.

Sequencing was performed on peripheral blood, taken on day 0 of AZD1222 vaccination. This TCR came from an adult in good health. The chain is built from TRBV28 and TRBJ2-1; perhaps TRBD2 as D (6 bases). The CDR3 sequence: CASSRGYGQFF. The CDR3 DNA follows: TGTGCCAGCAGTCGGGGGTACGGGCAGTTCTTC.